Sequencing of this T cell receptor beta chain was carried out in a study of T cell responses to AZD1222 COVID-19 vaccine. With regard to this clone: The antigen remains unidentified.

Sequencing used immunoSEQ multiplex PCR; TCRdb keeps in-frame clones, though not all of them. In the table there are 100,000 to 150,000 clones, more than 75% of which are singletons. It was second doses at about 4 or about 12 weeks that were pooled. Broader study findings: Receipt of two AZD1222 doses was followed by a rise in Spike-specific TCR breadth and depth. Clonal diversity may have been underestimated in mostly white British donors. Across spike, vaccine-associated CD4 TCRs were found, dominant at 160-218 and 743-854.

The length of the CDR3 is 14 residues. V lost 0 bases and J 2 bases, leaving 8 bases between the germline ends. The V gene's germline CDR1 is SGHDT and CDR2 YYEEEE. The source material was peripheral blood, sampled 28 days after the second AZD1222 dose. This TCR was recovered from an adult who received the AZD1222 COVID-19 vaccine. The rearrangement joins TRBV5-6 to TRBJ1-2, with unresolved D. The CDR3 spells CASSLVTTNYGYTF. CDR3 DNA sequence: TGTGCCAGCAGCTTGGTTACGACAAACTATGGCTACACCTTC. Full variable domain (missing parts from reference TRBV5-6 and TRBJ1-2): DAGVTQSPTHLIKTRGQQVTLRCSPKSGHDTVSWYQQALGQGPQFIFQYYEEEERQRGNFPDRFSGHQFPNYSSELNVNALLLGDSALYLCASSLVTTNYGYTFGSGTRLTVV.